These 6 T cell receptor beta chains originate from one sample sequenced in a study of regulatory T cells in long-lasting Graves disease. Construction of TCR beta libraries relied on iRepertoire HTBI primers and on Arm-PCR targeting CDR3 regions. TCRdb reanalysed the multiplex PCR reads using MiXCR and keeps one entry per CDR3 protein. There are approximately 360,000 distinct CDR3 sequences in the sample; approximately 12% occur only once, and about 20% lies in the top ten. Time point in this sample: newly diagnosed GD, antithyroid drugs for less than 3 months. From PBMCs, RNA was extracted and then used to make the TCR library. The data were also submitted as part of a second study, on T cells in Graves' hyperthyroidism and ophthalmopathy.

The specimen comprised peripheral blood mononuclear cells (PBMCs), sampled at new diagnosis, from a patient treated with antithyroid drugs. The receptors stem from a woman aged 18-29 years with Graves disease.

V and J are TRBV10-2 and TRBJ2-5; the D is unclear. V lost 8 bases and J 5 bases, leaving 15 bases between the germline ends. The CDR3 covers 13 residues. The germline CDR1 and CDR2 sequences are WSHSY and SAAADI. CDR3 bases: TGCGCCAGCGATTCAAACGGGTGGGAGACCCAGTACTTC. Translation gives CASDSNGWETQYF.

This clonotype has at least ten counts. The chain has TRBV6-2 or TRBV6-3 and TRBJ1-4, with D hard to call. Germline V gene lookup returns CDR1 MNHEY and CDR2 SVGEGT. Deletions cut 0 bases from V and 8 bases from J, with 13 bases between. CDR3 length: 15 residues. Here the CDR3 DNA reads TGTGCCAGCAGTTACTCTGGAGGTCTCTTCGAAAAACTGTTTTTT. Encoded protein: CASSYSGGLFEKLFF.

In its sample, this clonotype was seen many times. The V call is TRBV27, the J call TRBJ2-1, with 10 bases fitting TRBD2. This CDR3 is built from 15 residues. Germline V gene data show CDR1 as MNHEY and CDR2 as SMNVEV (reference sequence). Losses at the gene ends were 5 bases for V and 6 bases for J; bases not matched to a gene: 7. The CDR3 here is CASSLLAGAVNEQFF. The CDR3 DNA sequence: TGTGCCAGCAGTCTCCTAGCGGGGGCCGTCAATGAGCAGTTCTTC.

A few counts support this clonotype. One junction end disagrees with the germline gene, perhaps due to a read error. The chain employs TRBV27 and TRBJ1-2; the D is unclear. The CDR3 is 13 amino acids. Looked up from germline, CDR1 is MNHEY and CDR2 is SMNVEV (reference sequence). The CDR3 DNA reads TGTGCCTGCAGCCCTGGGAGGGATTATGGCTACACCTTC. Translation gives CACSPGRDYGYTF.

This clonotype was counted ten times or more. The chain combines TRBV12-3 or TRBV12-4 with TRBJ2-7, with 11 bases lining up with TRBD2. There are 16 residues in the CDR3. Trimming took 5 bases from V and 1 from J; bases not matched to a gene: 7. CDR3 sequence: CASSPPGTSGSYEQYF. In nucleotides, the CDR3 is TGTGCCAGCAGTCCTCCCGGGACTAGCGGTTCCTACGAGCAGTACTTC.

J is TRBJ2-2 and V is TRBV5-1, with 11 bases matching TRBD1. The J segment lost 4 bases and the V segment lost 2 bases, leaving 4 bases of the junction unmatched. The CDR3 runs to 16 residues. Per the germline V gene, CDR1 is SGHRS and CDR2 is YFSETQ. Here the CDR3 DNA reads TGCGCCAGCAGCTTCGGGACAGGGGGTATCACCGGGGAGCTGTTTTTT. As protein: CASSFGTGGITGELFF.